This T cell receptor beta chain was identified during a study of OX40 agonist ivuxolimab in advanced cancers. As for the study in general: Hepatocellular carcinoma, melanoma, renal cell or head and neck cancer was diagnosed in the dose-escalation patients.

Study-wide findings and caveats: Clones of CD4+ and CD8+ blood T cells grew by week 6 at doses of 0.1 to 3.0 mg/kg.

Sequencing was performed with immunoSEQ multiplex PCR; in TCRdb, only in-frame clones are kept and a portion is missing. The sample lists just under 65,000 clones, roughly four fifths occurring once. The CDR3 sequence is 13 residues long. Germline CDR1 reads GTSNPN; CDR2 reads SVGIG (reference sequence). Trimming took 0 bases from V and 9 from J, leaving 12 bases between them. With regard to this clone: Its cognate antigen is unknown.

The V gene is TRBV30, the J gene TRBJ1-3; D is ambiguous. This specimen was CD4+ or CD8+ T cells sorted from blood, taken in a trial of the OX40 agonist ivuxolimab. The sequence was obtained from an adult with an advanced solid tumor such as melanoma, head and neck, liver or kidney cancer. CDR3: CAWSVGQYPTIYF. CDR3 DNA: TGTGCCTGGAGTGTAGGCCAGTACCCCACCATATATTTT. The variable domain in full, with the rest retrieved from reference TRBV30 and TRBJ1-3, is SQTIHQWPATLVQPVGSPLSLECTVEGTSNPNLYWYRQAAGRGLQLLFYSVGIGQISSEVPQNLSASRPQDRQFILSSKKLLLSDSGFYLCAWSVGQYPTIYFGEGSWLTVV.